This T cell receptor (beta chain) was obtained from a study of cytomegalovirus exposure and HLA in healthy donors. The PCR employed 60 Vbeta primers together with 13 Jbeta primers. Data came from immunoSEQ multiplex PCR; TCRdb stores just in-frame clones and leaves some out. This table holds some 150,000 clones, about 78% found once. V was clipped by 1 base and J by 1 base, with 12 bases between them. The germline CDR1 and CDR2 sequences are MNHNS and SASEGT. CDR3 length equals 16 residues. The sequenced sample was PBMCs. The receptor comes from a male donor in good health and CMV-seronegative. This chain uses TRBV6-1 with TRBJ2-3; TRBD2 is a possible D gene (5 bases). CDR3 protein: CASSEVSGGGTDTQYF. Here the CDR3 DNA reads TGTGCCAGCAGTGAAGTCAGCGGTGGTGGCACAGATACGCAGTATTTT.